One and the same sample provided the 5 T cell receptor beta chains below, sequenced in a study of shared clonotypes between healthy human individuals. Sequenced by immunoSEQ multiplex PCR; TCRdb stores in-frame clones only, minus some. Here the sample spans 2.3 million or so clones, over 85% being singletons. Sequenced sample: naive CD4+ T cells from PBMCs. The subset: CD45RA+ positively selected. All receptors come from a man between 18 and 29 years old in good health. Some clones in this sample may be carry-over from other donors' samples.

The V and J genes are TRBV7-2 and TRBJ2-5, with D perhaps assigned TRBD1 or TRBD2 (5 bases each). Trimming took off 4 bases at V and 7 bases at J, with 10 bases between the two ends. The germline V gene encodes CDR1 SGHTA and CDR2 FQGNSA. CDR3 size: 12 residues. The chain's CDR3 is CASSWGLGTQYF. The CDR3 coding sequence is TGTGCCAGCAGCTGGGGGTTGGGGACCCAGTACTTC.

The chain employs TRBV5-1 and TRBJ2-6; tentatively, D is TRBD1 (6 bases). The V gene's germline CDR1 is SGHRS and CDR2 YFSETQ. Trimming removed 1 base from V and 4 bases from J, with 12 bases in between. The CDR3 extends over 16 amino acids. CDR3 region: CASSLIPGAGANVLTF. The CDR3 nucleotides read TGCGCCAGCAGCTTGATTCCAGGGGCGGGGGCCAACGTCCTGACTTTC.

The chain is built from TRBV7-2 and TRBJ2-5; a possible D gene is TRBD2 (5 bases). The CDR3 runs 16 residues. V lost 2 bases and J lost 0, with 13 bases in between. The germline V gene encodes CDR1 SGHTA and CDR2 FQGNSA. CDR3 residues: CASSLFAGGYQETQYF. CDR3 nucleotides: TGTGCCAGCAGCTTATTCGCGGGCGGGTACCAAGAGACCCAGTACTTC. The full variable domain, rest sourced from reference TRBV7-2 and TRBJ2-5, is GAGVSQSPSNKVTEKGKDVELRCDPISGHTALYWYRQSLGQGLEFLIYFQGNSAPDKSGLPSDRFSAERTGGSVSTLTIQRTQQEDSAVYLCASSLFAGGYQETQYFGPGTRLLVL.

This clone was detected only a few times. The chain employs TRBV5-1 and TRBJ1-4; 7 bases map to TRBD1. The CDR3 covers 14 residues. Losses at the gene ends were 4 bases for V and 8 bases for J; bases not matched to a gene: 8. CDR1 SGHRS and CDR2 YFSETQ come from the germline V gene. The chain's CDR3 is CASSPTGAEEKLFF. CDR3 DNA sequence: TGCGCCAGCAGCCCAACAGGGGCGGAAGAAAAACTGTTTTTT.

This chain joins TRBV5-6 and TRBJ1-5, with TRBD1 matching 7 bases. Per the germline V gene, CDR1 is SGHDT and CDR2 is YYEEEE. Trimming at V came to 3 bases and at J to 3 bases, leaving 6 bases not matched to a gene. The CDR3 is made up of 15 amino acids. CDR3 region: CASSSTGSFNQPQHF. DNA of the CDR3: TGTGCCAGCAGCTCGACAGGGTCCTTCAATCAGCCCCAGCATTTT.